This note documents a single T cell receptor (beta chain) sequence. Trimming removed 5 bases from V and 2 bases from J, with 13 bases in between. The CDR3 is 16 amino acids. Germline loops: CDR1 SGHVS, CDR2 FQNEAQ. The time point here: recipient sample about 28 days before transplant, after cytoreduction. The entry originates in a study of T cell clonotyping in hematopoietic cell transplantation. Profiling relied on immunoSEQ multiplex PCR, and the TCRdb table lists in-frame clones only, not all of them. Here the sample spans over 9,500 clones, around 90% being singletons. Here the sequenced sample was peripheral blood mononuclear cells, taken before stem cell transplant. This TCR was recovered from a woman aged 40-49 years with acute myeloid leukemia. Some clones in this sample may be carry-over from other donors' samples. The V gene is TRBV7-8, the J gene TRBJ2-6, with D tentatively TRBD2 (5 bases). CDR3 sequence reads: CASSQDRTAGANVLTF. The DNA of the CDR3 is TGTGCCAGCAGCCAGGATAGGACTGCTGGGGCCAACGTCCTGACTTTC. Full variable domain (missing parts from reference TRBV7-8 and TRBJ2-6): GAGVSQSPRYKVAKRGQDVALRCDPISGHVSLFWYQQALGQGPEFLTYFQNEAQLDKSGLPSDRFFAERPEGSVSTLKIQRTQQEDSAVYLCASSQDRTAGANVLTFGAGSRLTVL.